These 5 T cell receptor beta chains originate from one sample sequenced in a study of radiation and T cells in renal cell carcinoma. Repertoires were generated with immunoSEQ multiplex PCR, while TCRdb's copy carries only in-frame clones and drops some. The sample includes 130,000 to 150,000 clones, around nine tenths of them seen just once. Time point given: baseline pretreatment blood. Treatment in this sample: 15 Gy SBRT to primary tumor, nephrectomy 4 weeks later. This sample comprised blood, obtained from a patient whose treatment included radiotherapy and nephrectomy. These receptors all stem from a woman in her fifties or sixties with renal cell carcinoma.

The chain employs TRBV9 and TRBJ2-7, with 9 bases aligning to TRBD2. V was clipped by 0 bases and J by 2 bases; unmatched bases: 6. CDR1 and CDR2 from the germline V gene are SGDLS and YYNGEE. The CDR3 spans 16 residues. The CDR3 protein is CASSVDQRGAAYEQYF. DNA of the CDR3: TGTGCCAGCAGCGTAGATCAGCGGGGGGCAGCCTACGAGCAGTACTTC.

This chain joins TRBV7-2 and TRBJ1-2, with 8 bases that match TRBD1. The V gene end was trimmed by 4 bases and the J gene end by 5 bases; junction bases not matched to a gene: 3. The CDR3 has 13 amino acids. Per the germline V gene, CDR1 is SGHTA and CDR2 is FQGNSA. CDR3 residues: CASSSGQGYGYTF. The CDR3 DNA is TGTGCCAGCAGCTCCGGACAGGGTTATGGCTACACCTTC.

This clone was picked up a small number of times. This chain links TRBV19 with TRBJ1-1; D is uncertain. Germline V gene data show CDR1 as LNHDA and CDR2 as SQIVND (reference sequence). This CDR3 contains 14 residues. Between the trimmed V and J ends, which lost 5 bases and 1 base, there was a span of 11 bases. CDR3 sequence (DNA): TGTGCCAGTAGTTTCGAGAGGCGGAACACTGAAGCTTTCTTT. It translates to CASSFERRNTEAFF. Supplemented by reference TRBV19 and TRBJ1-1, the full variable domain reads DGGITQSPKYLFRKEGQNVTLSCEQNLNHDAMYWYRQDPGQGLRLIYYSQIVNDFQKGDIAEGYSVSREKKESFPLTVTSAQKNPTAFYLCASSFERRNTEAFFGQGTRLTVV.

V is TRBV5-5 and J is TRBJ2-3; 11 positions match TRBD2. This CDR3 has 16 residues. Trimming removed 2 bases from V and 2 bases from J; junction bases left unmatched: 4. CDR1 SGHKS and CDR2 YYEKEE come from the germline V gene (reference sequence). The CDR3 loop reads CASSFTTSGDTDTQYF. DNA of the CDR3: TGTGCCAGCAGCTTCACGACTAGCGGGGACACAGATACGCAGTATTTT.

This clone was recorded once. The J gene is TRBJ2-3, the V gene TRBV19; TRBD1 or TRBD2 may be the D gene (5 bases each). Trimming removed 6 bases at V and 1 base at J, with 11 bases between. The CDR3 contains 14 residues. Germline CDR1 LNHDA, CDR2 SQIVND (reference sequence). CDR3 sequence reads: CASRTRDGTDTQYF. Written as DNA, the CDR3 is TGTGCCAGTAGAACCAGGGACGGCACAGATACGCAGTATTTT.